This T cell receptor beta chain was found in a study of control samples from healthy donors and cancer patients (dated by TCRdb to the early 2020s). Receptor amplification or capture employed the immunoSEQ multiplex PCR assay. TCRdb limited this immuneACCESS table to in-frame rearrangements with V and J called. A share of clones is missing; checked studies link under half to unresolved V genes, and the rest is unexplained. The sample has more than 85,000 clones on record, roughly 94% of them singletons. Clones ranked in the top ten supply 2% to 3% of the sample. Concerning this clone: There is no known antigen for this receptor. No base-level quality is on record; no much larger clone is a single base apart.

This receptor was identified in a woman younger than 35 in good health. Source material: blood.

The DNA sequence is given as TGTGCCAGCAGTTACTCAGGGACACTGAACACTGAAGCTTTCTTT. The translation is CASSYSGTLNTEAFF. The rearranged chain carries TRBV6-5 and TRBJ1-1; the D segment could be TRBD1, given 6 matching bases. CDR1 MNHEY and CDR2 SVGAGI were looked up in the germline V gene. V is cut by 0 bases and J by 0 bases, and the space between the germline ends is 8 bases. The CDR3 goes from the cysteine to the phenylalanine over 15 residues. Only the CDR3 DNA is retained, 45 bases long and in frame from the first base.